One and the same sample provided the 10 T cell receptor beta chains below, sequenced in a study of post-analysis software for immune sequencing data. General observations from the study: Patients used five TRBV segments, including TRBV5-6, TRBV5-1 and TRBV20-1, more often than controls.

TCR beta libraries were prepared from cDNA with unique molecular identifiers. TCRdb re-called the PCR reads through MiXCR, storing one row per CDR3 protein. This table has roughly 650,000 distinct CDR3 sequences, approximately 59% appearing once. No cognate antigen is known for these TCRs. Sequenced sample: blood. The receptors were sampled from a girl aged 2-10 years with multiple sclerosis.

The gene calls are TRBV4-1 and TRBJ1-2, with 8 bases fitting TRBD1. V was pared by 6 bases and J by 6 bases, with 12 bases of the junction left unmatched. The germline CDR1 and CDR2 sequences are MGHRA and YSYEKL. The CDR3 extends over 15 amino acids. CDR3 sequence: CASSPGQGGGNGYTF. CDR3 nucleotide sequence: TGCGCCAGCAGTCCCGGACAGGGCGGTGGGAATGGCTACACCTTC.

This clonotype turned up a few times. J is TRBJ1-1 and V is TRBV29-1, with D perhaps matching TRBD1 (6 bases). V was trimmed by 4 bases and J by 8 bases, leaving 20 bases between them. Germline V lookup: CDR1 SQVTM, CDR2 ANQGSEA. CDR3 size: 14 residues. The CDR3 sequence is CSVGHRVAPIEAFF. DNA of the CDR3: TGCAGCGTTGGGCACAGGGTGGCACCGATCGAAGCTTTCTTT.

The table lists this clonotype with a few counts. The J gene is TRBJ2-3, the V gene TRBV20-1; 9 bases map to TRBD2. The CDR3 is 15 amino acids. Germline loops: CDR1 DFQATT, CDR2 SNEGSKA (reference sequence). V dropped 0 bases and J dropped 5; count of bases not matched to a gene: 6. This CDR3 reads CSARDPLAGRDTQYF. For the CDR3, the DNA is TGCAGTGCTAGAGACCCACTAGCGGGCCGAGATACGCAGTATTTT.

The rearrangement uses TRBV4-3 and TRBJ2-3; weak D call: TRBD2 (5 bases). The CDR3 sequence is 13 residues long. CDR1 and CDR2 (germline): LGHNA, YSLEER. Between the trimmed V and J ends, which lost 1 base and 6 bases, there was a span of 8 bases. The CDR3 here is CASSQGTPDTQYF. CDR3 nucleotide sequence: TGCGCCAGCAGCCAAGGGACTCCGGATACGCAGTATTTT.

The chain has TRBV29-1 and TRBJ2-3; 14 nucleotides agree with TRBD2. V shed 7 bases, J shed 6 bases, and the junction held 6 bases outside the gene matches. Germline CDR1 SQVTM, CDR2 ANQGSEA. This CDR3 is built from 14 residues. For the CDR3, the DNA is TGCAGCGGACTAGCGGGAGGGCCAGTGGATACGCAGTATTTT. The encoded protein is CSGLAGGPVDTQYF.

CDR3 coding DNA: TGTGCCAGCATTTCAGGGGGCAAGGGTCGCAATGAGCAGTTCTTC. This codes for CASISGGKGRNEQFF. The chain uses TRBV27 and TRBJ2-1, with TRBD1 identical over 8 bases. CDR3 size: 15 residues. V lost 7 bases, J lost 6 bases, and 11 bases stayed unmatched. Germline V lookup: CDR1 MNHEY, CDR2 SMNVEV (reference sequence).

On this clonotype: Relative to the germline gene, one junction end is altered; a read error may explain this. The rearrangement links TRBV20-1 to TRBJ1-2, with 8 bases fitting TRBD1. Germline assignment: CDR1 DFQATT and CDR2 SNEGSKA (reference sequence). This CDR3 region has 15 residues. CDR3 in DNA: TGCAGTGCATACCGCAGGGGGCTGCGGGACTATGACTACACCTTC. It codes for CSAYRRGLRDYDYTF.

The gene calls are TRBV12-3 or TRBV12-4 and TRBJ1-1, with D possibly TRBD1 on 5 matching bases. The CDR3 is 14 amino acids. Trimming pared 4 bases from V and 4 bases from J, leaving 13 bases between. CDR3 protein: CASSYGQGGTEAFF. DNA for the CDR3: TGTGCCAGCAGTTATGGGCAGGGTGGCACTGAAGCTTTCTTT.

The chain links TRBV29-1 to TRBJ1-1, with D perhaps TRBD1 (5 bases). Germline CDR1 and CDR2: SQVTM and ANQGSEA. This CDR3 has 13 amino acids. Deletions cut 7 bases from V and 0 bases from J, with 12 bases between. The CDR3 loop is CSATDRLNTEAFF. The CDR3 nucleotides are TGCAGCGCTACCGACAGACTGAACACTGAAGCTTTCTTT. The full variable domain, rest sourced from reference TRBV29-1 and TRBJ1-1, is SAVISQKPSRDICQRGTSLTIQCQVDSQVTMMFWYRQQPGQSLTLIATANQGSEATYESGFVIDKFPISRPNLTFSTLTVSNMSPEDSSIYLCSATDRLNTEAFFGQGTRLTVV.

In this sample, this clonotype turned up a few times. This chain links TRBV6-6 with TRBJ2-3; 8 bases agree with TRBD2. The CDR3 extends over 15 amino acids. Germline trimming cut 6 bases from V and 5 bases from J; bases unmatched to any gene: 10. Looked up from germline, CDR1 is MNHNY and CDR2 is SVGAGI (reference sequence). CDR3 region: CASSRGAGVVDTQYF. CDR3 DNA: TGTGCCAGCAGCAGAGGAGCGGGAGTCGTAGATACGCAGTATTTT.